The entry below gives a single T cell receptor (beta chain) sequence along with its context. The sample originates from a study of cytomegalovirus exposure and HLA in healthy donors. Study context: Within an early data release were roughly 83 million unique TCRs drawn from HLA-typed donors.

The study ran its PCR with 60 Vbeta and 13 Jbeta primers. Here immunoSEQ multiplex PCR was the method, and the copy in TCRdb shows in-frame clones only, minus some. The sample consists of around 150,000 clones, around 83% of them appearing once. Germline assignment: CDR1 SGHTA and CDR2 FQGNSA. V lost 5 bases and J lost 4, with 12 bases in between. The CDR3 runs to 13 residues. The specimen was PBMCs. The V gene is TRBV7-2, the J gene TRBJ2-7, with D maybe TRBD2 (6 bases). The TCR sequence derives from a man aged 50-59 years in good health and CMV-seropositive. In nucleotides, the CDR3 is TGTGCCAGCAGCCCGGGACTCCCATACGAGCAGTACTTC. Residues: CASSPGLPYEQYF.